These T cell receptor beta chains were read from a single sample in a study of low-dose radiotherapy and immunotherapy resistance in tumors. TCRdb called the reads again in MiXCR, with one record for every CDR3 protein. The sample lists over 55,000 distinct CDR3 sequences; 31% were seen once. The specimen was PBMCs, collected before treatment. All receptors come from a female donor with ovarian cancer. Both conserved end residues are part of each CDR3.

V gene,CDR3 protein
TRBV13,CASKTPYNEQFF
TRBV11-2,CASSWGRNTEAFF
TRBV28,CATDGTGSGNTIYF
TRBV6-1,CATQRVGEQYF
TRBV6-6,CASSYSSLDQPQHF
TRBV23-1,CASSQSVREQYF
TRBV29-1,CSVGRGVAEAFF
TRBV13,CASSLDRGGHEQYF
TRBV30,CAWSVREHNEQFF
TRBV30,CAWSSGLDAGELFF
TRBV12-3/TRBV12-4,CASSPAALNTEAFF
TRBV28,CASSPTGYGSTDTQYF
TRBV29-1,CSVYGLAGSYNEQFF
TRBV11-2,CASSRDNTYEQYF
TRBV11-2,CASSVLGGAHSGELFF
TRBV7-2,CASSLGWSPTGGYTF
TRBV5-4,CASSLLGGAGNTIYF
TRBV28,CASSFGYEQYF
TRBV7-9,CASSSFSGHLSGANVLTF
TRBV5-1,CASRTGTGIDEQFF
TRBV20-1,CSAALDEQYF
TRBV6-6,CASSEGTYNEQFF
TRBV6-2/TRBV6-3,CASSYGQGSFEKLFF
TRBV5-6,CASSYGTDGFSYEQYF
TRBV15,CATSRDTYNSGEQFF
TRBV28,CASSFPGLATGELFFFFFFFF
TRBV6-8,CASSRTGVDQPQHF
TRBV6-8,CVSSYGQLATNEKLFF
TRBV13,CASSHPRGGAYNEQFF
TRBV2,CPSSLTSGGAAEQLF
TRBV15,CATSRAGGNYGYTF
TRBV6-2/TRBV6-3,CASSTIFLPHQPQHF
TRBV6-2/TRBV6-3,CASSVLGSLGEQYF
TRBV19,CASSLQRGGTGELFF
TRBV30,CAWSPGAGEADTQYF
TRBV19,CASSLDPGGHGTDTQYF
TRBV6-2/TRBV6-3,CATSDTGLAGGPFINEQFF
TRBV21-1,CASSKATTSGGYASTDTQYF
TRBV3-1,CASSQTTGGNNEKLFF
TRBV5-1,CASSLGAQTGYNEQFF